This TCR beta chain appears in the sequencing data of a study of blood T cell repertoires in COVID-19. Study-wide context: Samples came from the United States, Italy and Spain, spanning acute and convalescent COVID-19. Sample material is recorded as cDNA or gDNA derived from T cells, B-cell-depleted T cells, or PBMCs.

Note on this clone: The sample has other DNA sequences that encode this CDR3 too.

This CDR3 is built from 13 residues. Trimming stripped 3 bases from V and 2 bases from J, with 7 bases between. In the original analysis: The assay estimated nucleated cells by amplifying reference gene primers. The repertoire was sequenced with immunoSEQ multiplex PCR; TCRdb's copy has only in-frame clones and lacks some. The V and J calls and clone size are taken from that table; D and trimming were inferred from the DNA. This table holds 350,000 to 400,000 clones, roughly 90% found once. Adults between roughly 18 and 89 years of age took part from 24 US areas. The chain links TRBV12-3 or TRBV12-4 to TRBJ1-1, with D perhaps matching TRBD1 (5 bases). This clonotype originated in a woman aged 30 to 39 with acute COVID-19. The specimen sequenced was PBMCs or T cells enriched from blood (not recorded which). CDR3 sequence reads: CASSFGGNTEAFF. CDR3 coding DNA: TGTGCCAGCAGTTTCGGGGGTAACACTGAAGCTTTCTTT.